The next 22 T cell receptor beta chains were all read from a single sample in a study of T cell changes during pregnancy in multiple sclerosis (dated by TCRdb to about 2019). The library was obtained by the immunoSEQ multiplex PCR assay. What TCRdb holds here is the immuneACCESS table cut down to in-frame rearrangements. Part of the clones is not present; checked against another copy, under half of the missing clones reflect an unresolved V gene, and the others are unexplained. The table for this sample lists 100,000 to 150,000 clones; about 94% of them were counted only once. The leading ten clones occupy roughly 6.2% of the sample. Sequencing was performed on peripheral blood, taken before pregnancy. Receptor source: a female donor with multiple sclerosis, enrolled in a pregnancy study.

This rearrangement joins TRBV19 to TRBJ1-1; D gene uncertain. CDR1 and CDR2 (germline): LNHDA, SQIVND (reference sequence). Trimming cost V 5 bases and J 3 bases, with 16 bases left between them. This CDR3 contains 15 residues. The DNA of the CDR3 is TGTGCCAGTAGTTTCGGAACTACACCTTACACTGAAGCTTTCTTT. This codes for CASSFGTTPYTEAFF.

The chain couples TRBV11-2 to TRBJ2-5; the D gene is possibly TRBD2 (5 bases). Germline V gives CDR1 SGHAT, CDR2 FQNNGV. Between the trimmed V and J ends, which lost 5 bases and 5 bases, there was a span of 15 bases. CDR3 length: 14 residues. The CDR3 sequence: CASSLRTYSETQYF. The CDR3 bases are TGTGCCAGCAGCCTCCGGACTTACTCGGAGACCCAGTACTTC.

The rearrangement joins TRBV6-1 to TRBJ2-1; 10 bases fit TRBD2. V lost 1 base, J lost 5 bases, and 8 bases stayed unmatched. The CDR3 length is 17 residues. The germline V gene has CDR1 MNHNS and CDR2 SASEGT. Here the CDR3 reads CASSEGKLAGIHNEQFF. Written as DNA, the CDR3 is TGTGCCAGCAGTGAAGGTAAACTAGCGGGGATACACAATGAGCAGTTCTTC.

This clone was detected a few times. This rearrangement joins TRBV10-1 to TRBJ1-1; the D is unclear. V lost 4 bases to trimming and J lost 1 base, with 7 bases between them. The germline CDR1 and CDR2 sequences are WNHNN and SYGVQD (reference sequence). The CDR3 has 13 residues. The CDR3 DNA is TGCGCCAGCAGTGTTAACAAGAACACTGAAGCTTTCTTT. Encoded protein: CASSVNKNTEAFF.

This rearrangement joins TRBV28 to TRBJ1-1, with TRBD1 identical over 7 bases. Germline V lookup: CDR1 MDHEN, CDR2 SYDVKM. V lost 3 bases to trimming and J lost 1 base; unmatched junction nucleotides: 5. The CDR3 spans 15 residues. CDR3 sequence: CASSLWGQKNTEAFF. In DNA form, the CDR3 reads TGTGCCAGCAGTTTGTGGGGACAGAAGAACACTGAAGCTTTCTTT.

V gene TRBV19 combines with J gene TRBJ2-3; D perhaps matches TRBD2 (6 bases). Deletions cut 5 bases from V and 6 bases from J, with 12 bases between. Looked up from germline, CDR1 is LNHDA and CDR2 is SQIVND (reference sequence). CDR3 length equals 13 residues. The DNA for the CDR3 is TGTGCCAGTAGTCCCCAGAGCGGGGATACGCAGTATTTT. It yields the protein CASSPQSGDTQYF.

The chain combines TRBV30 with TRBJ1-3; D gene uncertain. With 0 bases removed from V and 1 base from J, the gap between germline ends came to 13 bases. The germline CDR1 and CDR2 sequences are GTSNPN and SVGIG (reference sequence). The CDR3 covers 16 residues. Written as DNA, the CDR3 is TGTGCCTGGAGTGTAACGGCGGGGTTATCTGGAAACACCATATATTTT. Translated: CAWSVTAGLSGNTIYF.

V and J are TRBV2 and TRBJ1-1, with 9 bases fitting TRBD1. The trim removed 6 bases at V and 9 bases at J, leaving 5 bases unmatched. In germline, CDR1 is SNHLY, CDR2 FYNNEI. The length of the CDR3 is 12 residues. The chain's CDR3 is CASSLGQGKAFF. As DNA, the CDR3 is TGTGCCAGCAGCCTAGGACAGGGGAAAGCTTTCTTT.

The rearrangement links TRBV29-1 to TRBJ2-3; the match to TRBD2 covers 12 bases. CDR1 and CDR2 from the germline V gene are SQVTM and ANQGSEA. With 1 base clipped from V and 8 bases from J, the junction kept 7 bases outside the gene matches. This CDR3 spans 15 amino acids. The CDR3 DNA sequence: TGCAGCGTTGAAGGCAGGACTAGCGGGATGGGTACGCAGTATTTT. Its protein is CSVEGRTSGMGTQYF.

The chain links TRBV11-2 to TRBJ1-1, with no clear D. Germline V gene lookup returns CDR1 SGHAT and CDR2 FQNNGV. The ends were cut back, 0 bases at V and 1 base at J, with 6 bases in the middle. The CDR3 sequence is 14 residues long. CDR3 loop: CASSLDSPNTEAFF. Written as DNA, the CDR3 is TGTGCCAGCAGCTTAGATTCTCCGAACACTGAAGCTTTCTTT.

The genes are TRBV7-2 and TRBJ2-7; D gene ambiguous. Trimming removed 0 bases from V and 7 bases from J, with 16 bases in between. The CDR3 has 15 residues. Germline CDR1 and CDR2: SGHTA and FQGNSA. CDR3: CASSLAGRAATEQYF. The CDR3, as DNA: TGTGCCAGCAGCTTAGCTGGCCGTGCGGCGACGGAGCAGTACTTC.

The chain has TRBV6-6 and TRBJ2-1; D may be TRBD1 (6 bases). Germline V lookup: CDR1 MNHNY, CDR2 SVGAGI (reference sequence). The CDR3 loop spans 14 amino acids. V lost 10 bases, J lost 4 bases, and 17 bases lay in between. For the CDR3, the DNA is TGTGCCACCGAGGACAGTCCGAGATACAATGAGCAGTTCTTC. Protein: CATEDSPRYNEQFF.

V and J are TRBV6-5 and TRBJ1-1, with D tentatively TRBD1 (6 bases). CDR3 length: 13 residues. Per germline, CDR1 MNHEY and CDR2 SVGAGI. V lost 8 bases and J lost 8, with 18 bases in between. CDR3 residues: CASSEGDQKEAFF. Written as DNA, the CDR3 is TGTGCCAGCTCCGAGGGGGATCAGAAGGAAGCTTTCTTT.

J is TRBJ2-3 and V is TRBV29-1, with TRBD1 matching 8 bases. J was trimmed by 5 bases and V by 7 bases; bases with no gene match: 11. This CDR3 is built from 14 residues. Germline CDR1 SQVTM, CDR2 ANQGSEA. The CDR3 coding sequence is TGCAGCGGCCGGACAGGGAATTATCAAGATACGCAGTATTTT. Translation: CSGRTGNYQDTQYF.

This chain links TRBV7-9 with TRBJ2-1, with 7 bases that match TRBD1. The ends lost 2 bases at V and 8 bases at J; junction bases unmatched: 3. Germline assignment: CDR1 SEHNR and CDR2 FQNEAQ (reference sequence). The CDR3 extends over 13 amino acids. CDR3 sequence: CASSLSQGYEQFF. The CDR3 bases are TGTGCCAGCAGCTTATCACAGGGGTATGAGCAGTTCTTC.

The chain carries TRBV18 and TRBJ2-7; 11 bases agree with TRBD2. This CDR3 has 15 residues. The V segment lost 3 bases and the J segment 1 base; nucleotides outside the gene matches: 2. The germline gives CDR1 KGHSH, CDR2 LQKENI. This chain's CDR3 is CASSPGTSGSYEQYF. DNA of the CDR3: TGTGCCAGCTCACCTGGGACTAGCGGATCCTACGAGCAGTACTTC.

This clone has a single count. This chain uses TRBV6-1 with TRBJ2-7; tentatively, D is TRBD2 (5 bases). The V gene lost 3 bases and the J gene lost 3 bases, with 9 bases spanning the gap. Germline values: CDR1 MNHNS, CDR2 SASEGT. The CDR3 is made up of 13 amino acids. CDR3 bases: TGTGCCAGCAGTGACAGCGGAAACTACGAGCAGTACTTC. It encodes CASSDSGNYEQYF.

A single count supports this clone. This chain links TRBV2 with TRBJ2-1; 9 bases map to TRBD1. The CDR3 covers 15 residues. With V trimmed by 6 bases and J by 3 bases, 6 bases remained unmatched. Germline lookup yields CDR1 SNHLY and CDR2 FYNNEI. In DNA, the CDR3 is TGTGCCAGCAGCGCCGGGACAGGGAACTACAATGAGCAGTTCTTC. It is translated as CASSAGTGNYNEQFF.

This rearrangement joins TRBV7-9 to TRBJ1-1; tentatively, D is TRBD1 (6 bases). The germline V gene encodes CDR1 SEHNR and CDR2 FQNEAQ (reference sequence). V lost 1 base and J 1 base, leaving 10 bases between the germline ends. The CDR3 consists of 15 residues. The DNA of the CDR3 is TGTGCCAGCAGCTTAGAGGGACACCCGAACACTGAAGCTTTCTTT. Encoded protein: CASSLEGHPNTEAFF.

The V and J genes are TRBV27 and TRBJ1-6, with D hard to call. With 0 bases removed from V and 9 bases from J, the gap between germline ends came to 12 bases. CDR3 size: 15 residues. Germline V gene sequence: CDR1 MNHEY, CDR2 SMNVEV (reference sequence). The CDR3: CASSLSSGSTSPLHF. The CDR3 DNA reads as TGTGCCAGCAGTTTATCGTCCGGGTCTACTTCACCCCTCCACTTT.

The rearrangement uses TRBV6-5 and TRBJ1-2; D is unresolved. Trimming removed 1 base from V and 0 bases from J, with 12 bases in between. The CDR3 sequence is 16 residues long. Germline lookup yields CDR1 MNHEY and CDR2 SVGAGI. CDR3 in DNA: TGTGCCAGCAGTTACTTGACGGGGTCAGCTAACTATGGCTACACCTTC. Translation: CASSYLTGSANYGYTF.

This clone was seen a handful of times. This chain links TRBV7-8 with TRBJ1-6, with D possibly matching TRBD1 (6 bases). Trimming shortened V by 6 bases and J by 6 bases, and 12 bases separated the two germline ends. The CDR3 extends over 14 amino acids. The germline V gene encodes CDR1 SGHVS and CDR2 FQNEAQ. For the CDR3, the DNA is TGTGCCAGCAGTTACGGACAGTTTAATTCACCCCTCCACTTT. It encodes CASSYGQFNSPLHF.